The 23 T cell receptor beta chains reported below all come from one sample, sequenced in a study of T cell changes during pregnancy in multiple sclerosis. Clones were sequenced by immunoSEQ multiplex PCR, and TCRdb holds only the in-frame ones, with some missing. Counted here are approximately 85,000 clones, about nine tenths occurring once; the ten biggest clones make up over 2%. The sample was peripheral blood, taken in the first trimester of pregnancy. The receptors originated from a female donor with multiple sclerosis, enrolled in a pregnancy study.

The chain joins TRBV5-6 to TRBJ1-2; tentatively, D is TRBD1 (6 bases). Germline CDR1 SGHDT, CDR2 YYEEEE. This CDR3 has 14 residues. Trimming pared 4 bases from V and 4 bases from J, leaving 14 bases between. CDR3 DNA sequence: TGTGCCAGCAGCCCACGGACAGCGATCTATGGCTACACCTTC. This gives the protein CASSPRTAIYGYTF. The variable domain in full, completed from reference TRBV5-6 and TRBJ1-2, reads DAGVTQSPTHLIKTRGQQVTLRCSPKSGHDTVSWYQQALGQGPQFIFQYYEEEERQRGNFPDRFSGHQFPNYSSELNVNALLLGDSALYLCASSPRTAIYGYTFGSGTRLTVV.

The chain employs TRBV6-1 and TRBJ1-2; the D is unclear. With 2 bases removed from V and 1 base from J, the gap between germline ends came to 11 bases. CDR3 length: 15 amino acids. Germline CDR1 MNHNS, CDR2 SASEGT. The chain's CDR3 is CASSEYTAGNYGYTF. DNA for the CDR3: TGTGCCAGCAGTGAATACACTGCGGGTAACTATGGCTACACCTTC.

The gene calls are TRBV2 and TRBJ1-1; D perhaps matches TRBD1 (6 bases). Germline CDR1 SNHLY, CDR2 FYNNEI. This CDR3 comprises 15 residues. V lost 5 bases and J 3 bases, leaving 16 bases between the germline ends. CDR3 sequence: CASSPRQEVDTEAFF. The CDR3 DNA sequence: TGTGCCAGCAGTCCTCGACAGGAGGTGGACACTGAAGCTTTCTTT.

This rearrangement joins TRBV5-1 to TRBJ2-7, with D perhaps TRBD1 (6 bases). Germline V gene lookup returns CDR1 SGHRS and CDR2 YFSETQ. Trimming stripped 0 bases from V and 7 bases from J, with 11 bases between. The CDR3 runs 13 residues. The CDR3 region is CASSLGGGEEQYF. The CDR3 DNA sequence: TGCGCCAGCAGCTTGGGTGGGGGCGAGGAGCAGTACTTC.

The chain is built from TRBV6-1 and TRBJ2-5; D gene ambiguous. The CDR3 covers 15 residues. The germline V gene encodes CDR1 MNHNS and CDR2 SASEGT. Trimming removed 1 base from V and 4 bases from J, with 13 bases in between. The CDR3 here is CASSEVWAVGETQYF. In DNA, the CDR3 is TGTGCCAGCAGTGAAGTTTGGGCAGTCGGAGAGACCCAGTACTTC.

The chain recombines TRBV29-1 with TRBJ2-2; 9 nucleotides agree with TRBD2. V was pared by 7 bases and J by 6 bases, with 15 bases of the junction left unmatched. The germline CDR1 and CDR2 sequences are SQVTM and ANQGSEA. The CDR3 is made up of 16 amino acids. CDR3 residues: CSGGATGGRVSGELFF. In nucleotides, the CDR3 is TGCAGCGGGGGGGCGACAGGCGGGAGGGTATCCGGGGAGCTGTTTTTT.

The V call is TRBV27, the J call TRBJ2-6; TRBD2 aligns across 12 bases. Germline V gene sequence: CDR1 MNHEY, CDR2 SMNVEV (reference sequence). This CDR3 has 17 residues. J lost 2 bases, V lost 4 bases, and 3 bases had no gene match. This CDR3 is CASSSTSGSTGANVLTF. The CDR3 DNA sequence: TGTGCCAGCAGTTCGACTAGCGGGAGTACTGGGGCCAACGTCCTGACTTTC.

In its sample, this clone was seen once. V gene TRBV4-1 combines with J gene TRBJ1-1; perhaps TRBD1 as D (5 bases). This CDR3 is 15 amino acids long. Germline V gene sequence: CDR1 MGHRA, CDR2 YSYEKL. V lost 0 bases and J 4 bases, leaving 12 bases between the germline ends. CDR3 sequence reads: CASSQETGVLTEAFF. CDR3 nucleotides: TGCGCCAGCAGCCAAGAGACGGGGGTACTCACTGAAGCTTTCTTT.

This chain connects TRBV19 to TRBJ2-1; 12 bases match TRBD2. The CDR3 is 15 amino acids. The V gene end was trimmed by 5 bases and the J gene end by 8 bases; junction bases not matched to a gene: 7. Looked up from germline, CDR1 is LNHDA and CDR2 is SQIVND (reference sequence). Written as DNA, the CDR3 is TGTGCCAGTAGTCGACAGACTAGCGGGAGTTATGAGCAGTTCTTC. This translates into CASSRQTSGSYEQFF. The full variable domain, with the rest looked up from reference TRBV19 and TRBJ2-1, is DGGITQSPKYLFRKEGQNVTLSCEQNLNHDAMYWYRQDPGQGLRLIYYSQIVNDFQKGDIAEGYSVSREKKESFPLTVTSAQKNPTAFYLCASSRQTSGSYEQFFGPGTRLTVL.

The chain is built from TRBV4-3 and TRBJ1-1; 8 nucleotides line up with TRBD1. The J segment lost 5 bases and the V segment lost 3 bases, leaving 5 bases of the junction unmatched. CDR1 LGHNA and CDR2 YSLEER come from the germline V gene. This CDR3 has 14 amino acids. The CDR3 reads CASSHDRGGTEAFF. CDR3 nucleotides: TGCGCCAGCAGCCATGACAGGGGAGGTACTGAAGCTTTCTTT.

The CDR3 bases are TGTGCCAGCAGCCCGTGGAGGGCTAGCTCTGGGGCCAACGTCCTGACTTTC. It specifies CASSPWRASSGANVLTF. V gene TRBV7-3 combines with J gene TRBJ2-6, with D perhaps TRBD2 (6 bases). CDR1 and CDR2 (germline): SGHTA, FQGTGA. Trimming shortened V by 5 bases and J by 0 bases, and 14 bases separated the two germline ends. The CDR3 spans 17 residues. The whole variable domain, remainder taken from reference TRBV7-3 and TRBJ2-6, is GAGVSQTPSNKVTEKGKYVELRCDPISGHTALYWYRQSLGQGPEFLIYFQGTGAADDSGLPNDRFFAVRPEGSVSTLKIQRTERGDSAVYLCASSPWRASSGANVLTFGAGSRLTVL.

This chain connects TRBV28 to TRBJ2-5; TRBD2 matches 10 bases. CDR1 is MDHEN and CDR2 is SYDVKM in the germline V gene. The V and J ends lost 4 bases and 3 bases, in that order; junction bases with no gene match: 8. This CDR3 is built from 16 residues. CDR3 DNA sequence: TGTGCCAGCAGTTCCCCGGGACTAGCGATCAAAGAGACCCAGTACTTC. Its translation is CASSSPGLAIKETQYF.

In its sample, this clone was seen a few times. J is TRBJ1-5 and V is TRBV4-3; weak D call: TRBD1 (5 bases). The V gene lost 0 bases and the J gene lost 1 base, with 7 bases spanning the gap. The CDR3 loop spans 15 amino acids. CDR1 is LGHNA and CDR2 is YSLEER in the germline V gene. The CDR3 is CASSQDGGSNQPQHF. For the CDR3, the DNA is TGCGCCAGCAGCCAAGATGGGGGGAGCAATCAGCCCCAGCATTTT.

V is TRBV9 and J is TRBJ1-1; 7 positions agree with TRBD1. The ends lost 3 bases at V and 1 base at J; junction bases unmatched: 9. Germline CDR1 reads SGDLS; CDR2 reads YYNGEE. This CDR3 is 16 amino acids long. CDR3 in DNA: TGTGCCAGCAGCGAAACAGGGGTCTGGGGGAACACTGAAGCTTTCTTT. Protein sequence: CASSETGVWGNTEAFF.

The chain is built from TRBV7-2 and TRBJ1-2; no firm D call. The V and J ends lost 5 bases and 3 bases respectively, with 13 bases between them. The CDR3 totals 14 residues. In germline, CDR1 is SGHTA, CDR2 FQGNSA. CDR3 nucleotides: TGTGCCAGCAGCCTAGGGAGTAGCTACTATGGCTACACCTTC. Protein sequence: CASSLGSSYYGYTF.

This clone was picked up one time. The CDR3 loop reads CASSQDPTGYQPQHF. CDR3 nucleotide sequence: TGTGCCAGCAGCCAAGACCCGACAGGGTATCAGCCCCAGCATTTT. This sequence joins TRBV4-2 and TRBJ1-5; 7 bases are a match to TRBD1. CDR1 LGHNA and CDR2 YNFKEQ come from the germline V gene. The CDR3 totals 15 residues. V dropped 0 bases and J dropped 5; count of bases not matched to a gene: 4.

The chain uses TRBV5-1 and TRBJ2-3; the match to TRBD2 covers 10 bases. Germline-derived CDR1 and CDR2 are SGHRS and YFSETQ. This CDR3 region has 17 residues. Trimming at V came to 3 bases and at J to 1 base, leaving 8 bases not matched to a gene. CDR3 loop: CASSYGLAAGGTDTQYF. The CDR3, as DNA: TGCGCCAGCAGCTACGGACTAGCGGCTGGGGGCACAGATACGCAGTATTTT.

The chain combines TRBV2 with TRBJ1-6; D possibly corresponds to TRBD1 (5 bases). The CDR3 has 14 residues. From germline, CDR1 is SNHLY and CDR2 FYNNEI. Trimming took off 2 bases at V and 7 bases at J, with 9 bases between the two ends. CDR3 residues: CASSEWGRNSPLHF. CDR3 nucleotides: TGTGCCAGCAGTGAATGGGGCAGGAATTCACCCCTCCACTTT.

The genes are TRBV10-3 and TRBJ2-1, with 11 bases that match TRBD1. With 8 bases clipped from V and 9 bases from J, the junction kept 6 bases outside the gene matches. CDR1 is ENHRY and CDR2 is SYGVKD in the germline V gene. The CDR3 runs 13 residues. The CDR3 nucleotides read TGTGCCATCGGACAGGGGGCGCCCCCTGAGCAGTTCTTC. Its protein is CAIGQGAPPEQFF.

The gene calls are TRBV6-4 and TRBJ2-7, with 7 positions matching TRBD1. CDR3 length: 15 amino acids. Germline lookup yields CDR1 MRHNA and CDR2 SNTAGT. V dropped 6 bases and J dropped 4; count of bases not matched to a gene: 12. CDR3 loop: CASSHQTGNLYEQYF. The DNA for the CDR3 is TGTGCCAGCAGCCACCAGACAGGGAATCTATACGAGCAGTACTTC.

The J gene is TRBJ2-2, the V gene TRBV7-8; 7 positions match TRBD1. V was clipped by 5 bases and J by 5 bases; unmatched bases: 14. The germline V gene has CDR1 SGHVS and CDR2 FQNEAQ. The CDR3 extends over 17 amino acids. In DNA form, the CDR3 reads TGTGCCAGCAGCCTCCTAGGAAGGACAGGATTGACCGGGGAGCTGTTTTTT. It codes for CASSLLGRTGLTGELFF.

Comments on this clone: An end of the junction does not agree with germline; a read error may underlie this. The chain recombines TRBV2 with TRBJ2-1; maybe TRBD1 (5 bases). This CDR3 region has 14 residues. Germline lookup yields CDR1 SNHLY and CDR2 FYNNEI. The CDR3 DNA reads TGTGCCAGCAGCGCAGGGATCAGTGGCCATGAGCAGCTCTTC. Translating gives CASSAGISGHEQLF. Drawing the rest from reference TRBV2 and TRBJ2-1, the complete variable domain is EPEVTQTPSHQVTQMGQEVILRCVPISNHLYFYWYRQILGQKVEFLVSFYNNEISEKSEIFDDQFSVERPDGSNFTLKIRSTKLEDSAMYFCASSAGISGHEQLFGPGTRLTVL.

This rearrangement joins TRBV13 to TRBJ2-7; 7 bases agree with TRBD1. Germline-derived CDR1 and CDR2 are PRHDT and FYEKMQ (reference sequence). J gave up 1 base and V 5 bases, and 8 bases lay outside the gene matches. The CDR3 sequence is 15 residues long. The CDR3 region is CASSHQGVKSYEQYF. Here the CDR3 DNA reads TGTGCCAGCAGCCATCAGGGGGTGAAATCCTACGAGCAGTACTTC.